The 9 T cell receptor beta chains given below trace back to one sample, sequenced in a study of cytomegalovirus exposure and HLA in healthy donors. Primers: 60 Vbeta forward and 13 Jbeta reverse. Measured with immunoSEQ multiplex PCR; TCRdb has only the in-frame clones, and not every one. The sample lists under 150,000 clones, roughly 85% occurring once. Sequencing was carried out using PBMCs. These receptors all come from a woman between 25 and 40 years old in good health and CMV-seropositive.

A few counts support this clone. The chain recombines TRBV18 with TRBJ1-4; 9 bases line up with TRBD1. After removal of 0 bases from V and 7 bases from J, the junction contained 6 bases not matched to a gene. CDR1 is KGHSH, CDR2 LQKENI, per germline. CDR3 length: 16 residues. The CDR3 loop reads CASSPPRQGDIEKLFF. The CDR3 nucleotides read TGTGCCAGCTCACCACCCCGACAGGGGGACATTGAAAAACTGTTTTTT.

The chain links TRBV18 to TRBJ2-3; D is possibly TRBD2 (6 bases). V lost 3 bases to trimming and J lost 0 bases, with 10 bases between them. CDR1 and CDR2 from the germline V gene are KGHSH and LQKENI. This CDR3 is 15 amino acids long. The CDR3: CASSPRGGSTDTQYF. In DNA, the CDR3 is TGTGCCAGCTCACCGAGAGGAGGGAGCACAGATACGCAGTATTTT.

This clone was found once. V usage is TRBV7-9 and J usage is TRBJ1-1; possibly TRBD1 for D (5 bases). V lost 1 base to trimming and J lost 2 bases, with 11 bases between them. The CDR3 has 15 residues. CDR1 is SEHNR and CDR2 is FQNEAQ in the germline V gene (reference sequence). The CDR3 nucleotides read TGTGCCAGCAGCTTAGTTGGACACCTAAACACTGAAGCTTTCTTT. Protein sequence: CASSLVGHLNTEAFF.

This chain uses TRBV6-5 with TRBJ1-6; 8 nucleotides align to TRBD1. The germline V gene encodes CDR1 MNHEY and CDR2 SVGAGI. Unmatched junction bases numbered 7, after V lost 2 bases and J lost 7 bases. This CDR3 region has 16 residues. The CDR3 coding sequence is TGTGCCAGCAGTTACAAAGTCCGGGACAGGAATTCACCCCTCCACTTT. Protein product: CASSYKVRDRNSPLHF.

This clone has only a few counts. The chain uses TRBV7-9 and TRBJ1-2; D possibly corresponds to TRBD1 (6 bases). The CDR3 loop spans 14 amino acids. Per the germline V gene, CDR1 is SEHNR and CDR2 is FQNEAQ (reference sequence). V lost 8 bases, J lost 6 bases, and 19 bases lay in between. The CDR3 sequence is CASRRTGTTDGYTF. CDR3 nucleotides: TGTGCCAGCCGACGGACGGGGACAACCGATGGCTACACCTTC. Using reference TRBV7-9 and TRBJ1-2 for the parts outside the CDR3, the full variable domain is DTGVSQNPRHKITKRGQNVTFRCDPISEHNRLYWYRQTLGQGPEFLTYFQNEAQLEKSRLLSDRFSAERPKGSFSTLEIQRTEQGDSAMYLCASRRTGTTDGYTFGSGTRLTVV.

This clone was found once. The chain joins TRBV28 to TRBJ2-3; D not resolved. The V gene lost 3 bases and the J gene lost 0 bases, with 10 bases spanning the gap. The CDR3 extends over 15 amino acids. Germline V lookup: CDR1 MDHEN, CDR2 SYDVKM. CDR3 amino acids: CASSFDATSTDTQYF. The CDR3 bases are TGTGCCAGCAGTTTCGATGCTACTAGCACAGATACGCAGTATTTT.

This clone is a singleton in its sample. Other DNA sequences in the same sample also yield this CDR3. The CDR3: CASSLNTGDTEAFF. For the CDR3, the DNA is TGCGCCAGCAGCCTAAATACAGGGGATACTGAAGCTTTCTTT. The chain couples TRBV5-1 to TRBJ1-1, with 7 bases aligning to TRBD1. With 4 bases clipped from V and 5 bases from J, the junction kept 8 bases outside the gene matches. Looked up from germline, CDR1 is SGHRS and CDR2 is YFSETQ. This CDR3 has 14 amino acids.

The chain recombines TRBV11-3 with TRBJ2-7; 8 bases map to TRBD1. The trim removed 5 bases at V and 7 bases at J, leaving 10 bases unmatched. CDR1 and CDR2 from the germline V gene are SGHNT and YENEEA. The CDR3 runs 14 residues. This CDR3 is CASSRQGSSVEQYF. CDR3 DNA: TGTGCCAGCAGCCGACAGGGGAGTAGCGTTGAGCAGTACTTC. Supplemented by reference TRBV11-3 and TRBJ2-7, the full variable domain reads EAGVVQSPRYKIIEKKQPVAFWCNPISGHNTLYWYLQNLGQGPELLIRYENEEAVDDSQLPKDRFSAERLKGVDSTLKIQPAELGDSAVYLCASSRQGSSVEQYFGPGTRLTVT.

This clone occurred once. The junction departs from the called germline gene at one end, perhaps through a read error. J is TRBJ2-1 and V is TRBV7-9, with D perhaps matching TRBD2 (6 bases). The V gene's germline CDR1 is SEHNR and CDR2 FQNEAQ (reference sequence). CDR3 size: 12 residues. The CDR3 sequence is CSSSLGLNEQFF. The CDR3 nucleotides are TGTTCCAGCAGCTTAGGACTAAATGAGCAGTTCTTC.